The clone carrying this T cell receptor (beta chain) was seen a few times. The antigen remains unidentified. There were TCR beta CDR3 regions amplified from RNA transcripts. The HTBI primer set served for first-round RT-PCR of the TCR CDR3. TCRdb reprocessed the multiplex PCR reads via MiXCR and lists one record per CDR3 protein. The top ten clones hold 34% of a sample with about 640,000 distinct CDR3 sequences, roughly 20% of them seen once. The sample originates from a study of T cells in Graves' hyperthyroidism and ophthalmopathy. General study findings and limits: Most thyroid clonotypes with frequency above 0.001 were detected in blood. A model using 13 V-J features told ophthalmopathy apart from stable hyperthyroidism.

V was shortened by 8 bases and J by 5 bases, with 17 bases between the two germline ends. The V gene's germline CDR1 is LGHDT and CDR2 YNNKEL (reference sequence). This CDR3 region has 14 residues. The chain is built from TRBV3-1 and TRBJ2-3; D uncertain. This receptor was identified in a man younger than 45 with Graves' ophthalmopathy. Sequenced input: blood. CDR3 nucleotide sequence: TGTGCCAGCGGCACCGGCCCGACTCAAGATACGCAGTATTTT. It translates to CASGTGPTQDTQYF.